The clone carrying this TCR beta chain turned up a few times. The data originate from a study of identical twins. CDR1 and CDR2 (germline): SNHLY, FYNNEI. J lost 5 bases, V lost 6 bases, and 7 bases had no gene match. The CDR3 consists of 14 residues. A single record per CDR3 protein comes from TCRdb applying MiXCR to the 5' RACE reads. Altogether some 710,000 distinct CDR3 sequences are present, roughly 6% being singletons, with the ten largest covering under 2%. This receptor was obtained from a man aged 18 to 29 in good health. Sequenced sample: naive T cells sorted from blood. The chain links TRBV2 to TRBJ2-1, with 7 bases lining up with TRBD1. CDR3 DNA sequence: TGTGCCAGCAGCTCGAACAGGGGAAACAATGAGCAGTTCTTC. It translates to CASSSNRGNNEQFF.